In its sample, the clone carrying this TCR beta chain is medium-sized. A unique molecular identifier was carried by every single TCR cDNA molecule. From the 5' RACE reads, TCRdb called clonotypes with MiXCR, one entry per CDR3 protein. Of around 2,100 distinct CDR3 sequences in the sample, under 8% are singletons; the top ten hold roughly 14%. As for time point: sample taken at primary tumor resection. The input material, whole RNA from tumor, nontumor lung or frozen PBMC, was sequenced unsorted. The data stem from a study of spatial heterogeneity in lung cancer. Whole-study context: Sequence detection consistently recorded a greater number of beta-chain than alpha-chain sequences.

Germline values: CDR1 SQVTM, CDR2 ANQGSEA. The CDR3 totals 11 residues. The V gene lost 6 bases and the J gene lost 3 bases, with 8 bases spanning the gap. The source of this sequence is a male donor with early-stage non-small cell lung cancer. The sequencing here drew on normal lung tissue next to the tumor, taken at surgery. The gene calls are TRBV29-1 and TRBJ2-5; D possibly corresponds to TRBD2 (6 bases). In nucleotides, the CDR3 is TGCAGCGTGGAGGGAAAAGAGACCCAGTACTTC. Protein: CSVEGKETQYF.